This entry concerns a single T cell receptor beta chain. Its target is unknown. The data derive from a study of T cells expressing NK-cell markers. Study context: CD3+CD56+NKG2C+, CD3+CD56+NKG2C- and CD3+CD56-NKG2C+ T cells, once sorted, supplied the TCR beta repertoires. Study results and caveats: Whether the expanded NKG2C+ T cell clones recognized HCMV remained unclear.

CDR3 length: 15 amino acids. CDR1 SGHDN and CDR2 FVKESK come from the germline V gene. For each CDR3 protein, TCRdb gives one entry from its re-call of the 5' RACE reads, without DNA. This repertoire includes about 550,000 distinct CDR3 sequences. This clonotype was obtained from a young man in good health. The sequenced sample consisted of blood T cells: a sorted CD56 or NKG2C T cell subset, CD4+ or CD8+ T cells, or bulk PBMC T cells (not recorded which). The gene calls are TRBV14 and TRBJ2-7; the D call from TCRdb, TRBD2, cannot be confirmed without DNA. CDR3 amino acids: CASSRRGSRSHEQYF.